The 32 T cell receptor beta chains listed next were all sequenced from one sample in a study of blood T cell repertoires in COVID-19. Generated by immunoSEQ multiplex PCR, the TCRdb table keeps only in-frame clones and is missing some. The repertoire holds some 300,000 clones, with around 89% as singletons. Material: PBMCs or T cells enriched from blood (not recorded which). Receptor source: a woman in her thirties or forties who had recovered from COVID-19.

V gene TRBV24-1 combines with J gene TRBJ2-1; possible D gene TRBD1, 6 bases. There are 13 residues in the CDR3. Trimming took 6 bases from V and 5 from J, leaving 10 bases between them. Per germline, CDR1 KGHDR and CDR2 SFDVKD. The CDR3 bases are TGTGCCACCAGTCAAGGGGGAGACAATGAGCAGTTCTTC. Its translation: CATSQGGDNEQFF.

The chain combines TRBV30 with TRBJ2-2, with 10 bases identical to TRBD2. The germline CDR1 and CDR2 sequences are GTSNPN and SVGIG (reference sequence). The CDR3 extends over 14 amino acids. V lost 3 bases to trimming and J lost 5 bases; unmatched junction nucleotides: 3. This chain's CDR3 is CAWRLAGNTGELFF. CDR3 bases: TGTGCCTGGAGACTAGCGGGAAATACCGGGGAGCTGTTTTTT.

This chain joins TRBV30 and TRBJ2-1; unclear D gene. Germline V gives CDR1 GTSNPN, CDR2 SVGIG (reference sequence). The CDR3 consists of 11 residues. The V end was cut by 3 bases, the J end by 6 bases, with 6 bases between. CDR3 DNA: TGTGCCTGGAGGCGACTCAATGAGCAGTTCTTC. Protein sequence: CAWRRLNEQFF.

This chain joins TRBV19 and TRBJ2-4; TRBD1 matches at 7 bases. Germline values: CDR1 LNHDA, CDR2 SQIVND (reference sequence). The CDR3 loop spans 18 amino acids. Unmatched junction bases numbered 13, after V lost 5 bases and J lost 0 bases. The CDR3, as DNA: TGTGCCAGTAGTCCGGGACAGCATATGTTTCTAGCCAAAAACATTCAGTACTTC. It specifies CASSPGQHMFLAKNIQYF.

Comment on this clone: The same CDR3 arises from other DNA sequences in this sample as well. The CDR3 DNA reads TGTGCCAGCAGCTTTCCAGGGGTCACTGAAGCTTTCTTT. Protein product: CASSFPGVTEAFF. J is TRBJ1-1 and V is TRBV7-9, with D perhaps matching TRBD1 (6 bases). V lost 3 bases to trimming and J lost 4 bases, with 9 bases between them. Germline V gene data show CDR1 as SEHNR and CDR2 as FQNEAQ (reference sequence). The CDR3 contains 13 residues.

This chain links TRBV1 with TRBJ2-7; the table names TRBD2, a call not compared with the DNA. TRBV1 is described as a pseudogene. There are 9 residues in the CDR3. The CDR3 reads CTARYEQYF. The CDR3 coding sequence is TGCACCGCGCGCTACGAGCAGTACTTC.

The chain couples TRBV11-2 to TRBJ1-3; D may be TRBD1 (5 bases). The germline V gene encodes CDR1 SGHAT and CDR2 FQNNGV. Trimming stripped 1 base from V and 0 bases from J, with 16 bases between. This CDR3 comprises 18 residues. The CDR3 DNA sequence: TGTGCCAGCAGCTTAGTAGGTTTAGGACACTACTCTGGAAACACCATATATTTT. Amino acid sequence: CASSLVGLGHYSGNTIYF.

J is TRBJ2-7 and V is TRBV19; TRBD1 matches at 7 bases. J was trimmed by 0 bases and V by 7 bases; bases with no gene match: 6. There are 14 residues in the CDR3. Germline lookup yields CDR1 LNHDA and CDR2 SQIVND (reference sequence). The CDR3, as DNA: TGTGCCAGTAAGCAAGGGGGCAACTCCTACGAGCAGTACTTC. Translation: CASKQGGNSYEQYF.

This clone showed up just once. The chain recombines TRBV5-4 with TRBJ1-4; D uncertain. CDR3 length equals 14 residues. Trimming removed 4 bases at V and 5 bases at J, with 12 bases between. Germline CDR1 is SGHNT and CDR2 is YYREEE (reference sequence). Written as DNA, the CDR3 is TGTGCCAGCAGCCAATTACAGACAAATGAAAAACTGTTTTTT. Amino acid sequence: CASSQLQTNEKLFF.

V gene TRBV6-2 or TRBV6-3 combines with J gene TRBJ2-7; 7 nucleotides align to TRBD1. The germline CDR1 and CDR2 sequences are MNHEY and SVGEGT. Unmatched junction bases numbered 4, after V lost 2 bases and J lost 0 bases. This CDR3 has 15 residues. CDR3 residues: CASSYGQVRSYEQYF. CDR3 sequence (DNA): TGTGCCAGCAGTTACGGACAGGTACGCTCCTACGAGCAGTACTTC.

This rearrangement joins TRBV27 to TRBJ2-2, with TRBD2 identical over 11 bases. With 3 bases clipped from V and 4 bases from J, the junction kept 10 bases outside the gene matches. Germline assignment: CDR1 MNHEY and CDR2 SMNVEV (reference sequence). This CDR3 has 18 residues. CDR3 coding DNA: TGTGCCAGCAGTTTTGAAATAGCGGGGGGGCCGCGCACCGGGGAGCTGTTTTTT. This encodes CASSFEIAGGPRTGELFF.

The chain recombines TRBV19 with TRBJ1-2; D call uncertain. The V end was cut by 6 bases, the J end by 2 bases, with 10 bases between. There are 13 residues in the CDR3. In germline, CDR1 is LNHDA, CDR2 SQIVND (reference sequence). CDR3 bases: TGTGCCAGTAGCCCGTCCCCGAACTATGGCTACACCTTC. This sequence encodes CASSPSPNYGYTF.

This chain connects TRBV6-1 to TRBJ2-3, with a weak D call TRBD1 (5 bases). V lost 0 bases and J 2 bases, leaving 15 bases between the germline ends. The CDR3 loop spans 17 amino acids. Germline lookup yields CDR1 MNHNS and CDR2 SASEGT. The chain's CDR3 is CASSEAWGKMSTDTQYF. CDR3 nucleotide sequence: TGTGCCAGCAGTGAAGCGTGGGGCAAGATGTCCACAGATACGCAGTATTTT.

The genes are TRBV24-1 and TRBJ2-1, with D hard to call. This CDR3 is 14 amino acids long. Germline V gives CDR1 KGHDR, CDR2 SFDVKD. The germline V and J ends were trimmed by 3 bases and 4 bases, with 9 bases remaining between them. DNA for the CDR3: TGTGCCACCAGTGATCCACAAAAATACAATGAGCAGTTCTTC. Protein sequence: CATSDPQKYNEQFF.

This chain joins TRBV25-1 and TRBJ1-3; 8 nucleotides line up with TRBD1. The CDR3 runs 16 residues. V lost 5 bases to trimming and J lost 1 base; unmatched junction nucleotides: 7. CDR1 MGHDK and CDR2 SYGVNS come from the germline V gene. The CDR3 is CASSRPGQESGNTIYF. In DNA form, the CDR3 reads TGTGCCAGCAGTAGACCGGGACAGGAGTCTGGAAACACCATATATTTT.

This chain uses TRBV10-3 with TRBJ2-3, with TRBD2 identical over 10 bases. Germline loops: CDR1 ENHRY, CDR2 SYGVKD. Trimming took 4 bases from V and 0 from J; bases not matched to a gene: 1. The CDR3 has 15 residues. The CDR3 bases are TGTGCCATCAGTGGTAGCGGGGGGAGCACAGATACGCAGTATTTT. Translation gives CAISGSGGSTDTQYF.

This chain connects TRBV7-9 to TRBJ2-7; TRBD2 aligns across 7 bases. Germline V gives CDR1 SEHNR, CDR2 FQNEAQ (reference sequence). The CDR3 loop spans 14 amino acids. J gave up 6 bases and V 5 bases, and 10 bases lay outside the gene matches. The CDR3 coding sequence is TGTGCCAGCAGCGACCCGGGACTACCCCTCGAGCAGTACTTC. Protein sequence: CASSDPGLPLEQYF.

This sequence joins TRBV7-2 and TRBJ2-5; D remains ambiguous. Germline V gives CDR1 SGHTA, CDR2 FQGNSA. The CDR3 consists of 12 residues. Trimming took off 3 bases at V and 5 bases at J, with 7 bases between the two ends. The CDR3 loop is CASSFVSETQYF. In DNA, the CDR3 is TGTGCCAGCAGCTTTGTATCCGAGACCCAGTACTTC.

The chain recombines TRBV27 with TRBJ1-2; 7 nucleotides match TRBD1. The germline gives CDR1 MNHEY, CDR2 SMNVEV (reference sequence). The CDR3 consists of 13 residues. V was clipped by 3 bases and J by 4 bases; unmatched bases: 2. This CDR3 is CASSLTGSYGYTF. For the CDR3, the DNA is TGTGCCAGCAGTTTGACAGGGAGCTATGGCTACACCTTC.

The chain has TRBV9 and TRBJ2-5; TRBD2 matches at 9 bases. The V and J ends lost 3 bases and 5 bases, in that order; junction bases with no gene match: 2. There are 13 residues in the CDR3. Germline-derived CDR1 and CDR2 are SGDLS and YYNGEE. The CDR3 here is CASSGGGDETQYF. The CDR3 DNA reads TGTGCCAGCAGCGGCGGGGGGGACGAGACCCAGTACTTC.

The genes are TRBV28 and TRBJ2-4, with 8 bases lining up with TRBD1. From germline, CDR1 is MDHEN and CDR2 SYDVKM. The V segment lost 6 bases and the J segment 0 bases; nucleotides outside the gene matches: 4. The CDR3 covers 15 residues. The DNA of the CDR3 is TGTGCCAGCAGCCCTGGGACAGGAGCCAAAAACATTCAGTACTTC. Translated, it gives CASSPGTGAKNIQYF. The full variable domain, with the rest looked up from reference TRBV28 and TRBJ2-4, is DVKVTQSSRYLVKRTGEKVFLECVQDMDHENMFWYRQDPGLGLRLIYFSYDVKMKEKGDIPEGYSVSREKKERFSLILESASTNQTSMYLCASSPGTGAKNIQYFGAGTRLSVL.

The gene calls are TRBV11-2 and TRBJ1-1; the match to TRBD1 covers 7 bases. The CDR3 totals 15 residues. V shed 2 bases, J shed 7 bases, and the junction held 10 bases outside the gene matches. Germline V gives CDR1 SGHAT, CDR2 FQNNGV. The CDR3 here is CASSLYGPGGIEAFF. The CDR3, as DNA: TGTGCCAGCAGCTTATACGGCCCAGGGGGAATTGAAGCTTTCTTT.

This rearrangement joins TRBV3-1 (or the pseudogene TRBV3-2) to TRBJ2-5; 12 bases line up with TRBD2. CDR1 and CDR2 from the germline V gene are LGHDT and YNNKEL (reference sequence). The CDR3 runs to 16 residues. Trimming took 4 bases from V and 0 from J; bases not matched to a gene: 3. CDR3 nucleotides: TGTGCCAGCAGCCCCGGACTAGCGGGGAACCAAGAGACCCAGTACTTC. Translating gives CASSPGLAGNQETQYF.

The CDR3 spells CASSPTSGSRYEQYF. DNA for the CDR3: TGTGCCAGCAGCCCGACTAGCGGGAGTAGGTACGAGCAGTACTTC. The chain joins TRBV5-4 to TRBJ2-7, with 12 bases matching TRBD2. V lost 4 bases to trimming and J lost 4 bases; unmatched junction nucleotides: 6. The CDR3 contains 15 residues. CDR1 SGHNT and CDR2 YYREEE come from the germline V gene (reference sequence). Using reference TRBV5-4 and TRBJ2-7 for the parts outside the CDR3, the full variable domain is ETGVTQSPTHLIKTRGQQVTLRCSSQSGHNTVSWYQQALGQGPQFIFQYYREEENGRGNFPPRFSGLQFPNYSSELNVNALELDDSALYLCASSPTSGSRYEQYFGPGTRLTVT.

The chain has TRBV19 and TRBJ2-7, with 7 bases matching TRBD1. CDR1 and CDR2 (germline): LNHDA, SQIVND (reference sequence). V was clipped by 3 bases and J by 2 bases; unmatched bases: 10. This CDR3 is 16 amino acids long. In DNA, the CDR3 is TGTGCCAGTAGTATTAGTCTGGGGCAGGGGGCCTACGAGCAGTACTTC. This gives the protein CASSISLGQGAYEQYF.

The rearrangement uses TRBV19 and TRBJ2-1; 15 bases line up with TRBD2. This CDR3 contains 20 residues. The ends lost 1 base at V and 7 bases at J; junction bases unmatched: 14. Germline CDR1 reads LNHDA; CDR2 reads SQIVND (reference sequence). The CDR3: CASSIVPPGLAGGRLNEQFF. The CDR3 DNA follows: TGTGCCAGTAGTATAGTCCCCCCGGGACTAGCGGGAGGCCGGCTTAATGAGCAGTTCTTC.

The V gene is TRBV7-3, the J gene TRBJ2-5; the match to TRBD2 covers 15 bases. V trimming: 5 bases; J trimming: 5 bases; junction bases outside the gene matches: 9. This CDR3 contains 17 residues. Germline loops: CDR1 SGHTA, CDR2 FQGTGA. This CDR3 is CASSVGLAGGYWETQYF. CDR3 DNA sequence: TGTGCCAGCAGCGTAGGACTAGCGGGGGGGTACTGGGAGACCCAGTACTTC.

The chain has TRBV3-1 (or the pseudogene TRBV3-2) and TRBJ2-7; 16 bases are shared with TRBD2. The CDR3 sequence is 16 residues long. In germline, CDR1 is LGHDT, CDR2 YNNKEL (reference sequence). V lost 4 bases to trimming and J lost 4 bases; unmatched junction nucleotides: 4. The CDR3 reads CASSPGLAGGVYEQYF. The CDR3 coding sequence is TGTGCCAGCAGCCCGGGACTAGCGGGGGGGGTATACGAGCAGTACTTC.

The V gene is TRBV28, the J gene TRBJ2-3, with D possibly TRBD2 on 6 matching bases. There are 15 residues in the CDR3. Trimming took 6 bases from V and 4 from J, leaving 17 bases between them. Germline values: CDR1 MDHEN, CDR2 SYDVKM. The chain's CDR3 is CASSSSGAGPDTQYF. The CDR3, as DNA: TGTGCCAGCAGCAGTAGCGGAGCCGGGCCAGATACGCAGTATTTT.

Comments on this clone: Other DNA sequences of this sample code for an identical CDR3. This sequence joins TRBV19 and TRBJ1-4; 9 nucleotides line up with TRBD1. V dropped 4 bases and J dropped 4; count of bases not matched to a gene: 1. Germline V lookup: CDR1 LNHDA, CDR2 SQIVND (reference sequence). The CDR3 is 14 residues long. The CDR3 bases are TGTGCCAGTAGTACGGGACAGGGTAATGAAAAACTGTTTTTT. Protein: CASSTGQGNEKLFF.

The chain joins TRBV7-2 to TRBJ2-7; tentative D call: TRBD2 (5 bases). The CDR3 covers 13 residues. The germline V gene has CDR1 SGHTA and CDR2 FQGNSA. The V end lost 2 bases, the J end lost 5 bases, and 10 bases lay between the germline ends. The CDR3 spells CASSLRGRHEQYF. The DNA of the CDR3 is TGTGCCAGCAGCTTACGAGGGCGGCACGAGCAGTACTTC.

The J gene is TRBJ2-3, the V gene TRBV5-1, with 7 positions matching TRBD1. There are 14 residues in the CDR3. In germline, CDR1 is SGHRS, CDR2 YFSETQ. J was trimmed by 6 bases and V by 3 bases; bases with no gene match: 7. In DNA, the CDR3 is TGCGCCAGCAGCTCCAGGGGGAACGGGGATACGCAGTATTTT. Translated, it gives CASSSRGNGDTQYF.